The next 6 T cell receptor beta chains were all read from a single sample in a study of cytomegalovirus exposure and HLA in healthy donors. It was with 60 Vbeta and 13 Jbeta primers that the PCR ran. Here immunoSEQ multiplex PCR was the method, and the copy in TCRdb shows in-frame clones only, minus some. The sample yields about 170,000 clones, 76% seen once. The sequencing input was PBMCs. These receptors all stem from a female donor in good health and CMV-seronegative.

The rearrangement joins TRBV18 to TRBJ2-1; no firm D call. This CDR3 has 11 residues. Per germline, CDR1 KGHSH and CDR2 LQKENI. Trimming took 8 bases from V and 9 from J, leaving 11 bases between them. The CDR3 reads CASLNSGEQFF. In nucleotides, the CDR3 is TGTGCCAGCCTTAATAGTGGTGAGCAGTTCTTC.

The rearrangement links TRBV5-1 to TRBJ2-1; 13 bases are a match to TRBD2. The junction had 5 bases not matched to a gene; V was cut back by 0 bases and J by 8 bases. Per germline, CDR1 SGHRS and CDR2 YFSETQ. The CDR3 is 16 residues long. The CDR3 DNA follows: TGCGCCAGCAGCTTGGGACTAGCGGGGGGCCTGGATGAGCAGTTCTTC. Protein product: CASSLGLAGGLDEQFF. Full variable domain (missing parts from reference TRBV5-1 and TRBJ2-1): KAGVTQTPRYLIKTRGQQVTLSCSPISGHRSVSWYQQTPGQGLQFLFEYFSETQRNKGNFPGRFSGRQFSNSRSEMNVSTLELGDSALYLCASSLGLAGGLDEQFFGPGTRLTVL.

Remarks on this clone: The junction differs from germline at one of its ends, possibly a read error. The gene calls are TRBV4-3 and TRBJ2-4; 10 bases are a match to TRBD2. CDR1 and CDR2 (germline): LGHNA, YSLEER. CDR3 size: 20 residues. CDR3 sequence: CASSQEVTSGRAGAKNSQYF. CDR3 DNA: TGCGCCAGCAGCCAAGAAGTAACCAGCGGGAGGGCCGGGGCCAAAAACAGTCAGTACTTC.

The CDR3 nucleotides read TGTGCCAGCAGTTTAGGGAGGAGGCAGGGTATTCCTAACTATGGCTACACCTTC. Protein product: CASSLGRRQGIPNYGYTF. V gene TRBV27 combines with J gene TRBJ1-2; possible D gene TRBD1, 5 bases. Trimming cost V 2 bases and J 0 bases, with 19 bases left between them. Germline V gives CDR1 MNHEY, CDR2 SMNVEV (reference sequence). The CDR3 is made up of 18 amino acids.

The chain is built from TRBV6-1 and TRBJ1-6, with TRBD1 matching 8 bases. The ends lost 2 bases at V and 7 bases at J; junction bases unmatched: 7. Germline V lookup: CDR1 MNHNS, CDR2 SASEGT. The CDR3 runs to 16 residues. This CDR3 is CASSEFPTGVNSPLHF. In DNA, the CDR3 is TGTGCCAGCAGTGAATTCCCGACAGGGGTAAATTCACCCCTCCACTTT.

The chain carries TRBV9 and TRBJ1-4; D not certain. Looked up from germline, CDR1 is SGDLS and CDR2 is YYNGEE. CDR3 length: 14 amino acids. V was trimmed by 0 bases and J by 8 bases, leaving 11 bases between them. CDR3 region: CASSVGQLREKLFF. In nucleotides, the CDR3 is TGTGCCAGCAGCGTAGGGCAGCTGAGGGAAAAACTGTTTTTT.